This TCR beta chain stems from a study of blood T cell repertoires in COVID-19. This clone was counted a single time. TCRdb keeps only in-frame clones here, not all; method: immunoSEQ multiplex PCR. The table records tens of thousands of clones, roughly 90% of them present only once. The CDR3 extends over 15 amino acids. V lost 0 bases and J lost 4, with 11 bases in between. Germline CDR1 and CDR2: SGHRS and YFSETQ. Sequencing input: peripheral blood. This TCR derives from a woman aged 60-70 years with acute or convalescent COVID-19. V and J are TRBV5-1 and TRBJ2-1; D gene uncertain. CDR3 sequence (DNA): TGCGCCAGCAGCTTGGACCCCGCCCGGTACAATGAGCAGTTCTTC. Translating gives CASSLDPARYNEQFF.